This T cell receptor (beta chain) came from a study of human T cells and chemical hapten exposure. Time point reported: patch test 2, 6 weeks after DPC sensitization. As to treatment: therapeutic diphenylcyclopropenone sensitization with weekly scalp DPC. Trimming pared 6 bases from V and 2 bases from J, leaving 18 bases between. Germline CDR1 reads DFQATT; CDR2 reads SNEGSKA (reference sequence). The CDR3 contains 15 residues. This clonotype was counted between two and nine times. TCRdb redid the calling of the RACE reads with MiXCR, one entry per CDR3 protein. The table includes tens of thousands of distinct CDR3 sequences, 6% to 8.5% detected once.

The sequenced sample was whole blood, obtained in connection with sensitization to the hapten diphenylcyclopropenone (DPC). The chain couples TRBV20-1 to TRBJ2-3; D is perhaps TRBD2 (6 bases). This TCR was recovered from a woman younger than 45 with alopecia areata. Some clones in this sample may be carry-over from other donors' samples. The CDR3 spells CSASSGTDNTDTQYF. The CDR3 nucleotides are TGCAGTGCAAGCTCAGGGACTGACAACACAGATACGCAGTATTTT.